The 11 T cell receptor beta chains in this list originate from one sample, sequenced in a study of technical replicates of blood from several donors. Clones were sequenced by immunoSEQ multiplex PCR, and TCRdb holds only the in-frame ones, with some missing. This sample has about 94,000 clones; about 94% occur once, and the top ten carry 0.22%. Sample: T cells isolated from PBMCs. All receptors derive from a human donor in good health.

V and J are TRBV6-1 and TRBJ2-7; D possibly corresponds to TRBD2 (6 bases). This CDR3 is 15 amino acids long. V was trimmed by 6 bases and J by 3 bases, leaving 18 bases between them. CDR1 is MNHNS, CDR2 SASEGT, per germline. CDR3 in DNA: TGTGCCAGCAGCCATTCTATGGGACTGCTCTACGAGCAGTACTTC. Its translation is CASSHSMGLLYEQYF.

The chain employs TRBV5-4 and TRBJ1-3; 8 nucleotides align to TRBD1. The CDR3 spans 15 residues. J was trimmed by 0 bases and V by 2 bases; bases with no gene match: 1. Germline CDR1 SGHNT, CDR2 YYREEE (reference sequence). In DNA form, the CDR3 reads TGTGCCAGCAGCTTAACAGGGGGCTCTGGAAACACCATATATTTT. Translated, it gives CASSLTGGSGNTIYF.

The genes are TRBV30 and TRBJ2-1, with 15 bases matching TRBD2. V shed 3 bases and J 2 bases; nucleotides not matched to a gene: 14. CDR3 length equals 20 residues. CDR1 and CDR2 from the germline V gene are GTSNPN and SVGIG (reference sequence). The CDR3 nucleotides read TGTGCCTGGAGGAAACTTGGACTAGCGGGAGGGTCCGAAGCCTACAATGAGCAGTTCTTC. Translating it yields CAWRKLGLAGGSEAYNEQFF.

The rearrangement joins TRBV28 to TRBJ2-1; 10 bases are shared with TRBD2. This CDR3 has 19 amino acids. Germline-derived CDR1 and CDR2 are MDHEN and SYDVKM. V lost 5 bases to trimming and J lost 8 bases; unmatched junction nucleotides: 21. The CDR3 spells CASSPRRLAGAGEWDEQFF. The CDR3, as DNA: TGTGCCAGCAGTCCGCGTCGGCTAGCGGGAGCCGGGGAGTGGGATGAGCAGTTCTTC. Filled out from reference TRBV28 and TRBJ2-1, the complete variable domain reads DVKVTQSSRYLVKRTGEKVFLECVQDMDHENMFWYRQDPGLGLRLIYFSYDVKMKEKGDIPEGYSVSREKKERFSLILESASTNQTSMYLCASSPRRLAGAGEWDEQFFGPGTRLTVL.

V gene TRBV5-1 combines with J gene TRBJ1-2, with D maybe TRBD1 (5 bases). CDR3 length: 14 amino acids. V lost 2 bases and J 4 bases, leaving 12 bases between the germline ends. Germline lookup yields CDR1 SGHRS and CDR2 YFSETQ. The CDR3 spells CASSFETAFYGYTF. The CDR3 DNA sequence: TGCGCCAGCAGCTTCGAGACAGCCTTCTATGGCTACACCTTC.

This chain joins TRBV5-4 and TRBJ2-2; 13 nucleotides align to TRBD2. Germline V gene sequence: CDR1 SGHNT, CDR2 YYREEE (reference sequence). J lost 4 bases, V lost 4 bases, and 7 bases had no gene match. The CDR3 length is 17 residues. CDR3 coding DNA: TGTGCCAGCAGCACGGGACTAGCGGGACGGGGCACCGGGGAGCTGTTTTTT. The encoded protein is CASSTGLAGRGTGELFF.

The CDR3 DNA sequence: TGTGCCAGCAGCTTAGCGACGAGCGGGAGGGCCTTCTACGAGCAGTACTTC. Translating gives CASSLATSGRAFYEQYF. V is TRBV7-8 and J is TRBJ2-7; 10 nucleotides align to TRBD2. The V and J ends lost 0 bases and 3 bases, in that order; junction bases with no gene match: 8. Germline V CDR1 and CDR2: SGHVS, FQNEAQ. CDR3 length: 17 amino acids.

The genes are TRBV7-6 and TRBJ2-3; unclear D gene. V was pared by 6 bases and J by 0 bases, with 7 bases between. CDR3 length: 13 residues. Looked up from germline, CDR1 is SGHVS and CDR2 is FNYEAQ. CDR3 protein: CASRQESTDTQYF. CDR3 nucleotide sequence: TGTGCCAGCAGGCAAGAGAGCACAGATACGCAGTATTTT.

The chain links TRBV19 to TRBJ2-1, with 8 bases lining up with TRBD2. Per the germline V gene, CDR1 is LNHDA and CDR2 is SQIVND (reference sequence). The trim removed 5 bases at V and 9 bases at J, leaving 21 bases unmatched. The CDR3 runs to 18 residues. The CDR3 spells CASSFVGGAGGPRGEQFF. The CDR3 region has the DNA TGTGCCAGTAGTTTCGTCGGGGGTGCGGGGGGCCCAAGGGGTGAGCAGTTCTTC.

The genes are TRBV30 and TRBJ2-2; possible D gene TRBD1, 6 bases. V lost 8 bases to trimming and J lost 7 bases, with 14 bases between them. The germline gives CDR1 GTSNPN, CDR2 SVGIG (reference sequence). The CDR3 loop spans 12 amino acids. CDR3 nucleotide sequence: TGTGCCGGGATGGGGGCGGGCGGGGAGCTGTTTTTT. Its translation: CAGMGAGGELFF.

The chain carries TRBV30 and TRBJ2-5; 12 nucleotides line up with TRBD2. The J segment lost 6 bases and the V segment lost 1 base, leaving 6 bases of the junction unmatched. There are 15 residues in the CDR3. The germline gives CDR1 GTSNPN, CDR2 SVGIG (reference sequence). The CDR3 protein is CAWSALAGGFKTQYF. The DNA for the CDR3 is TGTGCCTGGAGTGCTCTAGCGGGGGGGTTTAAGACCCAGTACTTC.